The 4 T cell receptor beta chains below come from one sample, sequenced in a study of CXCR3-negative and CXCR3-positive naive CD8 T cells. Study-wide findings and caveats: TRB CDR3 hydrophobicity was greater in CXCR3-positive naive cells than in CXCR3-negative naive cells.

These receptors are not linked to any known antigen. 5' RACE with UMI labels generated the TRB cDNA libraries. TCRdb reanalyzed the 5' RACE reads, giving one entry per CDR3 protein sequence and no DNA. The clone table shows about 92,000 distinct CDR3 sequences, with the ten largest holding around 0.82%. Sequencing was performed on naive CXCR3+ CD8+ T cells from blood. Subset here: CD45RO-CCR7+CD27+CD95- naive CD8+ T cells expressing CXCR3 (TNR3+). These receptors were obtained from a human donor in good health. Some clones in this sample may be carry-over from other donors' samples.

The genes are TRBV2 and TRBJ2-2; as DNA is missing, the TRBD1 call by TCRdb cannot be tested. This CDR3 region has 15 residues. Germline CDR1 SNHLY, CDR2 FYNNEI. CDR3 protein: CASSYGTGQTGELFF.

The genes are TRBV28 and TRBJ1-1; checking the TCRdb D call of TRBD1 is not possible without DNA. This CDR3 has 13 amino acids. Germline CDR1 and CDR2: MDHEN and SYDVKM. CDR3 sequence reads: CAIKQGMNTEAFF.

This rearrangement joins TRBV7-2 to TRBJ2-5. The CDR3 spans 13 residues. Germline lookup yields CDR1 SGHTA and CDR2 FQGNSA. CDR3 in amino acids: CASSLEPEETQYF. The full variable domain, its missing parts supplied by reference TRBV7-2 and TRBJ2-5, is GAGVSQSPSNKVTEKGKDVELRCDPISGHTALYWYRQSLGQGLEFLIYFQGNSAPDKSGLPSDRFSAERTGGSVSTLTIQRTQQEDSAVYLCASSLEPEETQYFGPGTRLLVL.

The chain uses TRBV7-9 and TRBJ1-5. Germline values: CDR1 SEHNR, CDR2 FQNEAQ (reference sequence). The CDR3 has 13 residues. The CDR3 sequence: CASSEGGGRPQHF. The full variable domain, in which reference TRBV7-9 and TRBJ1-5 provide the parts outside the CDR3, is DTGVSQNPRHKITKRGQNVTFRCDPISEHNRLYWYRQTLGQGPEFLTYFQNEAQLEKSRLLSDRFSAERPKGSFSTLEIQRTEQGDSAMYLCASSEGGGRPQHFGDGTRLSIL.